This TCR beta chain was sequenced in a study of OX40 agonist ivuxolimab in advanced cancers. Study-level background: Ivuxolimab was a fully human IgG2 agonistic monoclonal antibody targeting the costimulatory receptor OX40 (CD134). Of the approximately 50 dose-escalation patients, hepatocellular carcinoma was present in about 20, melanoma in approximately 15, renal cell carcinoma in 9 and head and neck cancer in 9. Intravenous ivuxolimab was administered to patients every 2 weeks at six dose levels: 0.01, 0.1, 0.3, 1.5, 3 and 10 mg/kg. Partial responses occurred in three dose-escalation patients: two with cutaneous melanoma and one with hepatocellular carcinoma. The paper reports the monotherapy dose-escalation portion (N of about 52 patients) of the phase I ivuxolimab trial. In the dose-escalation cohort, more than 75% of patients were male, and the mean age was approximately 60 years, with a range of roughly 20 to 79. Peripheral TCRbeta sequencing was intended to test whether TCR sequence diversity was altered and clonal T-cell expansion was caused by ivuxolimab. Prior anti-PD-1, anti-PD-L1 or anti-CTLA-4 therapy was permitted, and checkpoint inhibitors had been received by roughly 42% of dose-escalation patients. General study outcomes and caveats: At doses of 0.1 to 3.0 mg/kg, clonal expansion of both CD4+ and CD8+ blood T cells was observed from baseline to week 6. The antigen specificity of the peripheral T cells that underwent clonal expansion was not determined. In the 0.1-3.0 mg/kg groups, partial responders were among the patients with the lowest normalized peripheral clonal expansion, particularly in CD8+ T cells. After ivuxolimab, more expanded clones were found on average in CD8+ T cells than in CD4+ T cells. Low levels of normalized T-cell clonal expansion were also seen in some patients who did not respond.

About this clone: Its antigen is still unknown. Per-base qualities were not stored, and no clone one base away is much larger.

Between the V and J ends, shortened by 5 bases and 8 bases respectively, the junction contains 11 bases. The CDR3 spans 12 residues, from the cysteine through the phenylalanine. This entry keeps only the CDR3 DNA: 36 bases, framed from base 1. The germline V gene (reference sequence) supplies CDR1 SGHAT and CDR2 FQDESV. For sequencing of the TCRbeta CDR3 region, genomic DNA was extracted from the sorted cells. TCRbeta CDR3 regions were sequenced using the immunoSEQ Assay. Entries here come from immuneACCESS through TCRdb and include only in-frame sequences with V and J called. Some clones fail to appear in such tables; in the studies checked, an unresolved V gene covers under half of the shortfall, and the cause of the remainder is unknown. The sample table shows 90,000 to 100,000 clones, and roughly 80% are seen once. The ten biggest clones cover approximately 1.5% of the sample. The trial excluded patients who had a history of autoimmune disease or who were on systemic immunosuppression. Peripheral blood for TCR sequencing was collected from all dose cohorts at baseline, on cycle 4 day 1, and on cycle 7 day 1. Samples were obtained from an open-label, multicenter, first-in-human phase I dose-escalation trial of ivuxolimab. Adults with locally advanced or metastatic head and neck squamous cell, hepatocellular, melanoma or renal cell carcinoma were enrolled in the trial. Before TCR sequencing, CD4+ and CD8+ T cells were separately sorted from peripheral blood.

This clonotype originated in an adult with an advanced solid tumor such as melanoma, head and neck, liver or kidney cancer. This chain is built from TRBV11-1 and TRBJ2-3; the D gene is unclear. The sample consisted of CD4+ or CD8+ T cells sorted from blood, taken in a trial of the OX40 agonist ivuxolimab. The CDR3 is CASSDTGVTQYF. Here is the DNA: TGTGCCAGCAGCGACACGGGCGTTACGCAGTATTTT.